Listed below are T cell receptor beta chains from one sample, sequenced in a study of early T cells in non-severe SARS-CoV-2 infection. A single record per CDR3 protein comes from TCRdb applying MiXCR to the 5' RACE reads. The table shows tens of thousands of distinct CDR3 sequences, with roughly 4.1% occurring only once. Sequencing was performed on whole blood. These receptors were obtained from an adult who was a healthcare worker with PCR-confirmed SARS-CoV-2 infection or an uninfected control (not recorded which). Both conserved end residues are part of each CDR3. The D gene is left open where the match is weak. Expanded clones are given a class, and other clones once, few, many or no size at all.

abundance: few
j_gene: TRBJ2-1
v_gene: TRBV7-3
d_gene: TRBD2
CDR3nt: TGTGCCAGCAGACAGGGGACTAGCGGGGTCTACAATGAGCAGTTCTTC
CDR3aa: CASRQGTSGVYNEQFF

abundance: many
j_gene: TRBJ2-3
v_gene: TRBV3-1
d_gene: NA
CDR3nt: TGTGCCAGCAGCCGAGGAAGCGGCCAGGGGGAGGCAGATACGCAGTATTTT
CDR3aa: CASSRGSGQGEADTQYF

abundance: few
j_gene: TRBJ1-4
v_gene: TRBV20-1
d_gene: NA
CDR3nt: TGCAGTGCTACCCAAGACCTTTCAACTAATGAAAAACTGTTTTTT
CDR3aa: CSATQDLSTNEKLFF

abundance: many
j_gene: TRBJ2-7
v_gene: TRBV19
d_gene: TRBD1
CDR3nt: TGTGCCAGTAGCACCGGGACAGGGGACGAGCAGTACTTC
CDR3aa: CASSTGTGDEQYF

abundance: NA
j_gene: TRBJ2-2
v_gene: TRBV18
d_gene: NA
CDR3nt: TGTGCCAGCTCACTCACGAACACCGGGGAGCTGTTTTTT
CDR3aa: CASSLTNTGELFF

abundance: many
j_gene: TRBJ2-1
v_gene: TRBV24-1
d_gene: TRBD1
CDR3nt: TGTGCCACCAGTGACTCAAGACAGGGGTATGAGCAGTTCTTC
CDR3aa: CATSDSRQGYEQFF

abundance: many
j_gene: TRBJ2-5
v_gene: TRBV28
d_gene: TRBD2
CDR3nt: TGTGCCAGCAGTCTACTAGCGGGAGGGCCGTCAGAGACCCAGTACTTC
CDR3aa: CASSLLAGGPSETQYF

abundance: few
j_gene: TRBJ1-2
v_gene: TRBV12-3/TRBV12-4
d_gene: NA
CDR3nt: TGTGCCACTAACTTCCGGGGTGGCTATGGCTACACCTTC
CDR3aa: CATNFRGGYGYTF

abundance: many
j_gene: TRBJ2-5
v_gene: TRBV5-1
d_gene: TRBD1
CDR3nt: TGCGCCAGCAGCTTTTCGACAGGGAAGGAGACCCAGTACTTC
CDR3aa: CASSFSTGKETQYF

abundance: many
j_gene: TRBJ1-5
v_gene: TRBV30
d_gene: NA
CDR3nt: TGTGCCTGGGATCAGACAGGACCCAGCAATCAGCCCCAGCATTTT
CDR3aa: CAWDQTGPSNQPQHF

abundance: many
j_gene: TRBJ1-6
v_gene: TRBV18
d_gene: TRBD1
CDR3nt: TGTGCCAGCTCACCACAGAAGGACAGGGCAAATTCACCCCTCCACTTT
CDR3aa: CASSPQKDRANSPLHF

abundance: many
j_gene: TRBJ2-4
v_gene: TRBV10-1
d_gene: TRBD1
CDR3nt: TGCGCCAGCAGCCCAGGGACAGGGATCAAAAACATTCAGTACTTC
CDR3aa: CASSPGTGIKNIQYF

abundance: many
j_gene: TRBJ2-5
v_gene: TRBV5-4
d_gene: TRBD1
CDR3nt: TGTGCCAGCAGCCCAACAGGGGGCGCAGGGGAAGGAGAGACCCAGTACTTC
CDR3aa: CASSPTGGAGEGETQYF

abundance: NA
j_gene: TRBJ2-5
v_gene: TRBV7-6
d_gene: TRBD1
CDR3nt: TGTGCCAGCAGCGGAGAGGCAGGGGGACAAGAGACCCAGTACTTC
CDR3aa: CASSGEAGGQETQYF

abundance: many
j_gene: TRBJ2-1
v_gene: TRBV20-1
d_gene: TRBD2
CDR3nt: TGCAGTGCTGATTTAGCGGGAGGGACTGATGAGCAGTTCTTC
CDR3aa: CSADLAGGTDEQFF

abundance: few
j_gene: TRBJ2-3
v_gene: TRBV7-6
d_gene: TRBD2
CDR3nt: TGTGCCAGCAGCCCCTGGACTAGCGGGAGATTTAGCACAGATACGCAGTATTTT
CDR3aa: CASSPWTSGRFSTDTQYF

abundance: many
j_gene: TRBJ1-2
v_gene: TRBV28
d_gene: NA
CDR3nt: TGTGCCAGCAGTTACGGAATGGGACGGAACTATGGCTACACCTTC
CDR3aa: CASSYGMGRNYGYTF

abundance: NA
j_gene: TRBJ2-1
v_gene: TRBV20-1
d_gene: NA
CDR3nt: TGCAGTGCCCACAACCCTTATGAGCAGTTCTTC
CDR3aa: CSAHNPYEQFF

abundance: many
j_gene: TRBJ1-5
v_gene: TRBV5-6
d_gene: NA
CDR3nt: TGTGCCAGCAGCAGAGGCCGTTGGGGCCGAAATAGCAATCAGCCCCAGCATTTT
CDR3aa: CASSRGRWGRNSNQPQHF

abundance: many
j_gene: TRBJ2-1
v_gene: TRBV12-5
d_gene: TRBD2
CDR3nt: TGTGCTAGTGGTTTGGATGTGGCTAGCGGGCATAATGAGCAGTTCTTC
CDR3aa: CASGLDVASGHNEQFF

abundance: many
j_gene: TRBJ2-3
v_gene: TRBV7-6
d_gene: NA
CDR3nt: TGTGCCAGCAGCGAACGGGCGGGAGATACGCAGTATTTT
CDR3aa: CASSERAGDTQYF

abundance: many
j_gene: TRBJ2-2
v_gene: TRBV20-1
d_gene: NA
CDR3nt: TGCAGTGCTTCCGACATGACCAACACCGGGGAGCTGTTTTTT
CDR3aa: CSASDMTNTGELFF

abundance: many
j_gene: TRBJ2-7
v_gene: TRBV28
d_gene: TRBD1
CDR3nt: TGTGCCAGCAGTGAGCGACAGGGGAGCTACGAGCAGTACTTC
CDR3aa: CASSERQGSYEQYF

abundance: many
j_gene: TRBJ2-2
v_gene: TRBV6-4
d_gene: NA
CDR3nt: TGTGCCAGCAAAGGATCACTGAACACCGGGGAGCTGTTTTTT
CDR3aa: CASKGSLNTGELFF

abundance: many
j_gene: TRBJ2-1
v_gene: TRBV28
d_gene: NA
CDR3nt: TGTGCCAGCAGTCCTGGTCCGGCGGGCTACAATGAGCAGTTCTTC
CDR3aa: CASSPGPAGYNEQFF

abundance: many
j_gene: TRBJ2-7
v_gene: TRBV7-6
d_gene: TRBD1
CDR3nt: TGTGCCAGCAGCGGGGGCAGGGGGTACGAGCAGTACTTC
CDR3aa: CASSGGRGYEQYF

abundance: many
j_gene: TRBJ2-1
v_gene: TRBV2
d_gene: TRBD2
CDR3nt: TGTGCCAGCAGCGAAGCGGGACCCTTGGGTGAGCAGTTCTTC
CDR3aa: CASSEAGPLGEQFF

abundance: many
j_gene: TRBJ2-3
v_gene: TRBV20-1
d_gene: NA
CDR3nt: TGCAGTGCTAGGGGTAGCGGAAACACAGATACGCAGTATTTT
CDR3aa: CSARGSGNTDTQYF

abundance: few
j_gene: TRBJ2-5
v_gene: TRBV5-1
d_gene: NA
CDR3nt: TGCGCCAGCAACCCCGGAGGGGGTACACAAGAGACCCAGTACTTC
CDR3aa: CASNPGGGTQETQYF

abundance: NA
j_gene: TRBJ1-3
v_gene: TRBV15
d_gene: NA
CDR3nt: TGTGCCACCAGCAGAGATGTGGGAAAGGCTGGAAACACCATATATTTT
CDR3aa: CATSRDVGKAGNTIYF

abundance: many
j_gene: TRBJ2-7
v_gene: TRBV29-1
d_gene: TRBD2
CDR3nt: TGCAGCGTACAGACTAGCGGAACCTACGAGCAGTACTTC
CDR3aa: CSVQTSGTYEQYF

abundance: many
j_gene: TRBJ2-5
v_gene: TRBV24-1
d_gene: NA
CDR3nt: TGTGCCACCAGCCACCCGCTTGGGGCGGGGGAGACCCAGTACTTC
CDR3aa: CATSHPLGAGETQYF

abundance: many
j_gene: TRBJ1-1
v_gene: TRBV12-3/TRBV12-4
d_gene: NA
CDR3nt: TGTGCCAGCAGCCCTCCCGACAGCCCCACTGAAGCTTTCTTT
CDR3aa: CASSPPDSPTEAFF

abundance: many
j_gene: TRBJ2-1
v_gene: TRBV21-1
d_gene: NA
CDR3nt: TGTGCCAGCAGCACCCTGAAGGTAGCGGGAGGGCGAGAGCAGTTCTTC
CDR3aa: CASSTLKVAGGREQFF

abundance: many
j_gene: TRBJ1-1
v_gene: TRBV5-1
d_gene: NA
CDR3nt: TGCGCCAGCAGCTTGGCTCAGGGAGAGGACACTGAAGCTTTCTTT
CDR3aa: CASSLAQGEDTEAFF

abundance: NA
j_gene: TRBJ1-1
v_gene: TRBV3-1
d_gene: NA
CDR3nt: TGTGCCAGCAGCCGCGGGGGGGTTGAAGCTTTCTTT
CDR3aa: CASSRGGVEAFF

abundance: few
j_gene: TRBJ2-5
v_gene: TRBV29-1
d_gene: TRBD2
CDR3nt: TGCAGCGTGACTAGCGGGAATCAGGGGACCCAGTACTTC
CDR3aa: CSVTSGNQGTQYF

abundance: many
j_gene: TRBJ2-6
v_gene: TRBV19
d_gene: TRBD1
CDR3nt: TGTGCCAGTAGTACTTCGACAGGGCCCTCTGGGGCCAACGTCCTGACTTTC
CDR3aa: CASSTSTGPSGANVLTF

abundance: many
j_gene: TRBJ1-5
v_gene: TRBV2
d_gene: TRBD1
CDR3nt: TGTGCCAGCAGTGACCTGGGACAGGGCAATCAGCCCCAGCATTTT
CDR3aa: CASSDLGQGNQPQHF

abundance: few
j_gene: TRBJ2-2
v_gene: TRBV2
d_gene: NA
CDR3nt: TGTGCCAGCGGTGGGCTTCAAAACACCGGGGAGCTGTTTTTT
CDR3aa: CASGGLQNTGELFF

abundance: many
j_gene: TRBJ2-5
v_gene: TRBV9
d_gene: NA
CDR3nt: TGTGCCAGCAGCGCCCTTGGACATCGAGAGACCCAGTACTTC
CDR3aa: CASSALGHRETQYF

abundance: many
j_gene: TRBJ2-3
v_gene: TRBV5-5
d_gene: TRBD1
CDR3nt: TGTGCCAGCAGCGCCCCACAGGGGGCAGATACGCAGTATTTT
CDR3aa: CASSAPQGADTQYF

abundance: many
j_gene: TRBJ1-6
v_gene: TRBV30
d_gene: TRBD1
CDR3nt: TGTGCCTGGACCCCCGGGACAGGGGGATTTTATAATTCACCCCTCCACTTT
CDR3aa: CAWTPGTGGFYNSPLHF

abundance: many
j_gene: TRBJ2-1
v_gene: TRBV21-1
d_gene: NA
CDR3nt: TGTGCCAGCAGGAGACAGGGGAGAGCAAAGGGTGAGCAGTTCTTC
CDR3aa: CASRRQGRAKGEQFF

abundance: many
j_gene: TRBJ1-4
v_gene: TRBV3-1
d_gene: NA
CDR3nt: TGTGCCAGCAGCCAAGTAGGAGGGGGTGGTGAAAAACTGTTTTTT
CDR3aa: CASSQVGGGGEKLFF

abundance: many
j_gene: TRBJ1-1
v_gene: TRBV20-1
d_gene: NA
CDR3nt: TGCAGTGCTAGATATGGCATCATGAACACTGAAGCTTTCTTT
CDR3aa: CSARYGIMNTEAFF

abundance: NA
j_gene: TRBJ2-2
v_gene: TRBV5-1
d_gene: TRBD2
CDR3nt: TGCGCCAGCAGCGTCAGCCTTACTAGCGGGGGAAACACCGGGGAGCTGTTTTTT
CDR3aa: CASSVSLTSGGNTGELFF

abundance: many
j_gene: TRBJ2-5
v_gene: TRBV19
d_gene: NA
CDR3nt: TGTGCCAGTAGTAGCTCAGGGAGTCCGGAGACCCAGTACTTC
CDR3aa: CASSSSGSPETQYF

abundance: few
j_gene: TRBJ2-7
v_gene: TRBV5-1
d_gene: TRBD1
CDR3nt: TGCGCCAGCAGCTTGGCGGGGACAGGATCCTACGAGCAGTACTTC
CDR3aa: CASSLAGTGSYEQYF

abundance: many
j_gene: TRBJ2-3
v_gene: TRBV7-3
d_gene: TRBD2
CDR3nt: TGTGCCAGCAGTAAGGGACTAGCGGCAGGCACAGATACGCAGTATTTT
CDR3aa: CASSKGLAAGTDTQYF

abundance: many
j_gene: TRBJ2-3
v_gene: TRBV20-1
d_gene: TRBD2
CDR3nt: TGCAGTGCTAGAGGGGGAGCGGGAGTAACAGATACGCAGTATTTT
CDR3aa: CSARGGAGVTDTQYF

abundance: many
j_gene: TRBJ2-1
v_gene: TRBV18
d_gene: NA
CDR3nt: TGTGCCAGCTCACCACCGCTGAGAAATGAGCAGTTCTTC
CDR3aa: CASSPPLRNEQFF

abundance: many
j_gene: TRBJ2-2
v_gene: TRBV6-2/TRBV6-3
d_gene: TRBD2
CDR3nt: TGTGCCAGCAAACCTAGCGTCCGGGAGGATTTGAACACCGGGGAGCTGTTTTTT
CDR3aa: CASKPSVREDLNTGELFF

abundance: many
j_gene: TRBJ2-4
v_gene: TRBV4-1
d_gene: TRBD2
CDR3nt: TGCGCCAGCAGCCAAGATCAGCGGGAGCTATTCAAAAACATTCAGTACTTC
CDR3aa: CASSQDQRELFKNIQYF

abundance: medium-sized
j_gene: TRBJ2-2
v_gene: TRBV30
d_gene: NA
CDR3nt: TGTGCCTGGAGCTATGGCACCGGGGAGCTGTTTTTT
CDR3aa: CAWSYGTGELFF

abundance: medium-sized
j_gene: TRBJ2-3
v_gene: TRBV20-1
d_gene: TRBD2
CDR3nt: TGCAGTGCTAGAGGGGCTAGCGGGAGTTTTTCAGATACGCAGTATTTT
CDR3aa: CSARGASGSFSDTQYF